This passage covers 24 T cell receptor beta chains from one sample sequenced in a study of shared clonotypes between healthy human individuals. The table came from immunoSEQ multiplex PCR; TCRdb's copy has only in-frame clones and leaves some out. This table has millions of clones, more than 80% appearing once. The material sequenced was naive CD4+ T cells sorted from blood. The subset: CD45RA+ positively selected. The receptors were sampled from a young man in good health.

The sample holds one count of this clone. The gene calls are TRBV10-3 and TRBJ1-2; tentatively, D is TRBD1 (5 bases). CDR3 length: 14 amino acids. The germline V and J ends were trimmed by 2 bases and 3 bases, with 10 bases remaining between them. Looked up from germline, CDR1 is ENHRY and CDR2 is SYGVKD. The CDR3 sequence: CAISEGRGDYGYTF. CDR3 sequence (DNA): TGTGCCATCAGTGAGGGGAGAGGGGACTATGGCTACACCTTC.

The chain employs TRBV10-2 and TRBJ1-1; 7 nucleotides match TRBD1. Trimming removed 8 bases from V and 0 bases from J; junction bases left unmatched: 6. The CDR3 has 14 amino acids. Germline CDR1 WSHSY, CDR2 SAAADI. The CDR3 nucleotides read TGCGCCAGCCGGGACAGCCCCATGAACACTGAAGCTTTCTTT. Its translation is CASRDSPMNTEAFF.

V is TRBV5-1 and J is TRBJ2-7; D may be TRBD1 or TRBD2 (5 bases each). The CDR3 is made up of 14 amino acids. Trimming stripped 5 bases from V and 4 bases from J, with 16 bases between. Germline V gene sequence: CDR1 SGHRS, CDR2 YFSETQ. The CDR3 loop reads CASSPGPSQYEQYF. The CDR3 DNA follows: TGCGCCAGCAGTCCGGGACCCTCACAATACGAGCAGTACTTC.

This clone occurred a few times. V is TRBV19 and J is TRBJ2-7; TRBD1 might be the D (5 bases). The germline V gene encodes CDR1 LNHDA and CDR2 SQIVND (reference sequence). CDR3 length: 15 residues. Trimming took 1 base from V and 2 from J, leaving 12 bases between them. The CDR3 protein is CASSIVGQGTYEQYF. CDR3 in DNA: TGTGCCAGTAGTATAGTCGGGCAGGGAACCTACGAGCAGTACTTC.

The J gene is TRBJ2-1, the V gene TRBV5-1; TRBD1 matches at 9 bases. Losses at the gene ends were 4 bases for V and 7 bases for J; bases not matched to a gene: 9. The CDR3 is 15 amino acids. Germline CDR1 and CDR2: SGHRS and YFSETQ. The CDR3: CASSPTPGQGNEQFF. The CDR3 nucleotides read TGCGCCAGCAGCCCTACACCGGGACAGGGAAATGAGCAGTTCTTC. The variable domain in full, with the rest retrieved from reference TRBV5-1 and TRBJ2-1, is KAGVTQTPRYLIKTRGQQVTLSCSPISGHRSVSWYQQTPGQGLQFLFEYFSETQRNKGNFPGRFSGRQFSNSRSEMNVSTLELGDSALYLCASSPTPGQGNEQFFGPGTRLTVL.

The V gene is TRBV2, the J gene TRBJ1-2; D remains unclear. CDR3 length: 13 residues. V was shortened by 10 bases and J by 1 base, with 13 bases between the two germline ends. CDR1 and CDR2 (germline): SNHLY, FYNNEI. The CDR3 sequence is CATTGVLNYGYTF. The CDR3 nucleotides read TGTGCCACCACGGGCGTTCTTAACTATGGCTACACCTTC.

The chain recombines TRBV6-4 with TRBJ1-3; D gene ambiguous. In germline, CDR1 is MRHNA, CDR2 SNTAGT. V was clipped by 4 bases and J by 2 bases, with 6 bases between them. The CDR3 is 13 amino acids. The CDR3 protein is CASSAQAGNTIYF. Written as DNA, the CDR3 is TGTGCCAGCAGTGCTCAGGCTGGAAACACCATATATTTT.

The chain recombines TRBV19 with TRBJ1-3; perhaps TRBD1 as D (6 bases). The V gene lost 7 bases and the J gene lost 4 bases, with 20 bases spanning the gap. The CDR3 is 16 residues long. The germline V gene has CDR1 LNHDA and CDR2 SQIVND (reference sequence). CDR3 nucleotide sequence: TGTGCCAGTACCTCCCTGGGGGGGGCGACGGGAAACACCATATATTTT. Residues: CASTSLGGATGNTIYF. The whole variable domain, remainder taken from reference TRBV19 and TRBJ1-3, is DGGITQSPKYLFRKEGQNVTLSCEQNLNHDAMYWYRQDPGQGLRLIYYSQIVNDFQKGDIAEGYSVSREKKESFPLTVTSAQKNPTAFYLCASTSLGGATGNTIYFGEGSWLTVV.

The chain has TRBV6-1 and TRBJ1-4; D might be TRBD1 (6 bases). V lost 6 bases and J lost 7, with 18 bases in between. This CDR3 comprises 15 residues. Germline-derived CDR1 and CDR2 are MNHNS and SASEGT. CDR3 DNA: TGTGCCAGCAGAACGCCCCAGGGGTCTGGTGAAAAACTGTTTTTT. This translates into CASRTPQGSGEKLFF.

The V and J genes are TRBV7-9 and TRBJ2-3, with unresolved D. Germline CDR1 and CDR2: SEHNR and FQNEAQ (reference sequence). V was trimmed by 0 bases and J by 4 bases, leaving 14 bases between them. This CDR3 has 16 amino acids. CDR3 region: CASSLADQAFPDTQYF. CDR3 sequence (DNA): TGTGCCAGCAGCTTAGCGGATCAGGCCTTCCCAGATACGCAGTATTTT.

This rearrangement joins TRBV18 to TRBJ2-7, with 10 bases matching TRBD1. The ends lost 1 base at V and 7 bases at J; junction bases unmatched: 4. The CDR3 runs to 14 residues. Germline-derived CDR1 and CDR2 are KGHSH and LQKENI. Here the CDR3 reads CASSPRDRGREQYF. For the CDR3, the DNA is TGTGCCAGCTCACCACGGGACAGGGGTCGAGAGCAGTACTTC. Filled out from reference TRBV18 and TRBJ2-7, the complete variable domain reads NAGVMQNPRHLVRRRGQEARLRCSPMKGHSHVYWYRQLPEEGLKFMVYLQKENIIDESGMPKERFSAEFPKEGPSILRIQQVVRGDSAAYFCASSPRDRGREQYFGPGTRLTVT.

The CDR3, as DNA: TGCGCCAGCAGTCCGCGGGGGGGCTATGACAATGAGCAGTTCTTC. It is translated as CASSPRGGYDNEQFF. V usage is TRBV5-1 and J usage is TRBJ2-1, with 9 bases fitting TRBD2. CDR1 and CDR2 (germline): SGHRS, YFSETQ. The J segment lost 5 bases and the V segment lost 5 bases, leaving 8 bases of the junction unmatched. CDR3 size: 15 residues.

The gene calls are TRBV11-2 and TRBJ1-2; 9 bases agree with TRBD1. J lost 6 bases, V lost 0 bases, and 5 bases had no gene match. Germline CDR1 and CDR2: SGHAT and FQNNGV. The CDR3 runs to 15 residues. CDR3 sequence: CASSLDRDRVNGYTF. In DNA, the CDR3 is TGTGCCAGCAGCTTAGATCGGGACAGGGTCAATGGCTACACCTTC.

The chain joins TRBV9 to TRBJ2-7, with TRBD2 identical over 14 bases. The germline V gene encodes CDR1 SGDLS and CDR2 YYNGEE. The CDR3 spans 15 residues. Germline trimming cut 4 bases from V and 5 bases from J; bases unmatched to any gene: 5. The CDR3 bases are TGTGCCAGCAGCAAGGGACTAGCGGGAGTTAACGAGCAGTACTTC. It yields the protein CASSKGLAGVNEQYF.

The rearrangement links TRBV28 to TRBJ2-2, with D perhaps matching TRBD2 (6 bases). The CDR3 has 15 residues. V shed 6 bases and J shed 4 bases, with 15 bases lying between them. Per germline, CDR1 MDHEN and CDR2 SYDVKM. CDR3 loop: CASSPWRGGTGELFF. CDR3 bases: TGTGCCAGCAGCCCCTGGCGGGGAGGCACCGGGGAGCTGTTTTTT.

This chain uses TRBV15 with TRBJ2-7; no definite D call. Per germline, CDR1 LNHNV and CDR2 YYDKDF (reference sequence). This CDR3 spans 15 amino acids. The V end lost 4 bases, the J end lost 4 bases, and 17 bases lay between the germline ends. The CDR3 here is CATSTPGRSNYEQYF. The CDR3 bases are TGTGCCACCAGCACACCTGGACGGAGCAATTACGAGCAGTACTTC.

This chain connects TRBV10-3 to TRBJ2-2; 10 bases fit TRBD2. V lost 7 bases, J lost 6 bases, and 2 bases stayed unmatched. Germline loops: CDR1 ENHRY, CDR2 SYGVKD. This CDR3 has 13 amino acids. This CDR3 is CAITSGRAGELFF. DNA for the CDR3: TGTGCCATCACCAGCGGGAGGGCCGGGGAGCTGTTTTTT.

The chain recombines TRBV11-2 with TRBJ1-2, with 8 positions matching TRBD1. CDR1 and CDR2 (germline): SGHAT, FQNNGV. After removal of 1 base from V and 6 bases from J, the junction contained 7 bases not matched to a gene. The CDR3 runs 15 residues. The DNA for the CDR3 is TGTGCCAGCAGCTTAGCCCGGACAGGGATAGATGGCTACACCTTC. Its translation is CASSLARTGIDGYTF.

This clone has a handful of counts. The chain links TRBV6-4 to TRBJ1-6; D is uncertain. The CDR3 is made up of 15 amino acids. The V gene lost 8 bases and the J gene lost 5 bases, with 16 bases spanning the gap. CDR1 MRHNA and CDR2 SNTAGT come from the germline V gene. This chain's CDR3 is CASLLPAGNNSPLHF. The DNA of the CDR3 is TGTGCCAGCCTCCTTCCAGCTGGGAATAATTCACCCCTCCACTTT.

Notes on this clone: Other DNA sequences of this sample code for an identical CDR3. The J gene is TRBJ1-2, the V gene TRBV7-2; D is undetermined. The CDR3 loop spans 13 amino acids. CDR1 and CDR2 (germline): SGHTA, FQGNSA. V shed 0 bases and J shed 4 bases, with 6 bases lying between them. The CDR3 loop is CASSLAQFYGYTF. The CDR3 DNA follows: TGTGCCAGCAGCTTAGCACAGTTCTATGGCTACACCTTC. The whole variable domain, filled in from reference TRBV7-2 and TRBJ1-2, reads GAGVSQSPSNKVTEKGKDVELRCDPISGHTALYWYRQSLGQGLEFLIYFQGNSAPDKSGLPSDRFSAERTGGSVSTLTIQRTQQEDSAVYLCASSLAQFYGYTFGSGTRLTVV.

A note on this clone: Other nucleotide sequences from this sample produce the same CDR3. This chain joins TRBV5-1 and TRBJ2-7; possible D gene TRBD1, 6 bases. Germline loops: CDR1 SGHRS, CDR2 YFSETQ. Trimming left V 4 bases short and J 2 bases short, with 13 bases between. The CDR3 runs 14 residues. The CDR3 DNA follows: TGCGCCAGCAGCCCGACAGGAGTTCCCTACGAGCAGTACTTC. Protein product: CASSPTGVPYEQYF.

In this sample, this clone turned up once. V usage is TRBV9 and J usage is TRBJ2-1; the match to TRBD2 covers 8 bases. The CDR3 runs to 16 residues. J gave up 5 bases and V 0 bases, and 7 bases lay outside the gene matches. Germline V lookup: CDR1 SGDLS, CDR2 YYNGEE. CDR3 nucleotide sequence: TGTGCCAGCAGCGTAGATGCTAGCGGGTTTAACAATGAGCAGTTCTTC. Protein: CASSVDASGFNNEQFF.

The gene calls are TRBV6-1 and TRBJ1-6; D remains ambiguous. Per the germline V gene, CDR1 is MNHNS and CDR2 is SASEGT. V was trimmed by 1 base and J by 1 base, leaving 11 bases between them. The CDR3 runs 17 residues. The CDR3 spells CASSEGYPRSYNSPLHF. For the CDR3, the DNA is TGTGCCAGCAGTGAAGGGTACCCGAGGTCCTATAATTCACCCCTCCACTTT.

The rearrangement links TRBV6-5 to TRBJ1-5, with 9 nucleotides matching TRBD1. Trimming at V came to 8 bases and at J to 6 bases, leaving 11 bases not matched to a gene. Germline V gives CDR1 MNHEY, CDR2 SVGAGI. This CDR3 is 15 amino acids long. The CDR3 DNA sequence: TGTGCCAGCGGGCCGGGACAGGGTTTTGGTCAGCCCCAGCATTTT. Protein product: CASGPGQGFGQPQHF.